The T cell receptor beta chain described here comes from a study of ipilimumab plus nivolumab after autologous stem cell transplantation. Study summary: Typical patient got 5 ipilimumab doses and 7 or 8 nivolumab doses (median). The DLBCL group included primary refractory and relapsed cases. Findings of the study overall: TCR repertoire, Treg phenotype and gut microbiota reportedly support more study of this approach.

Generated by immunoSEQ multiplex PCR, the TCRdb table keeps only in-frame clones and is missing some. The sample lists approximately 20,000 clones; just under 75% were seen once. Trimming cost V 5 bases and J 6 bases; bases outside gene matches: 9. CDR3 length: 14 residues. Germline values: CDR1 SGHNT, CDR2 YENEEA. Ipilimumab, 1 mg/kg, started 14 to 28 days after autologous transplant. With regard to this clone: Its antigen is currently unknown.

Material: PBMCs, obtained in a trial of ipilimumab plus nivolumab as post-transplant consolidation. The rearrangement uses TRBV11-3 and TRBJ1-2; TRBD1 matches 7 bases. The sequence was obtained from a male donor with diffuse large B-cell lymphoma. DNA for the CDR3: TGTGCCAGCAGCCTAAGGTTCGGACAGGATGGCTACACCTTC. It yields the protein CASSLRFGQDGYTF.